Listed below are T cell receptor beta chains from one sample, sequenced in a study of T cell responses to AZD1222 COVID-19 vaccine. The method was immunoSEQ multiplex PCR; TCRdb's version includes in-frame clones alone and lacks a portion of them. Of about 140,000 clones listed, around 91% were seen once; the top ten hold roughly 4.7%. This specimen was peripheral blood, taken on day 0 of AZD1222 vaccination. These receptor sequences come from an adult in good health. Both conserved end residues are part of each CDR3. A D gene is named only where the DNA matches it firmly. Clone size is not always given. Where it is, it says once, few, many or a class for expanded clones.

TRBV5-1	-	TRBJ2-3	-	TGCGCCAGCAGCTTGGTTCGGGGGGATACGCAGTATTTT	CASSLVRGDTQYF
TRBV20-1	-	TRBJ1-3	-	TGCAGTGCTAGTAAGGTTTTCTCTGGAAACACCATATATTTT	CSASKVFSGNTIYF
TRBV15	-	TRBJ1-2	TRBD1	TGTGCCACCAGCAGAGAAGGGGGCGAGTACTATGGCTACACCTTC	CATSREGGEYYGYTF
TRBV2	-	TRBJ2-7	TRBD2	TGTGCCAGCAGCGGACTAGCGGGAGGCAACGAGCAGTACTTC	CASSGLAGGNEQYF
TRBV10-3	-	TRBJ2-1	TRBD1	TGTGCCATCAGTGAGTCGGGACAGGGGCGAGGGTCCTACAATGAGCAGTTCTTC	CAISESGQGRGSYNEQFF
TRBV18	-	TRBJ1-2	-	TGTGCCAGCTCACTGTCAGGACGGAACTATGGCTACACCTTC	CASSLSGRNYGYTF
TRBV28	-	TRBJ2-3	-	TGTGCCAGCAGTCCCGACCGCCTGGATACGCAGTATTTT	CASSPDRLDTQYF
TRBV6-5	-	TRBJ1-1	-	TGTGCCAGCAGGTCTTGGAGGTTGGGAACTGAAGCTTTCTTT	CASRSWRLGTEAFF
TRBV10-1	-	TRBJ2-7	-	TGCGCCAGCAGTGAGGAGGGTCGGGGGATCGAGCAGTACTTC	CASSEEGRGIEQYF
TRBV10-3	-	TRBJ1-1	-	TGTGCCAGCGGGTTCGGGGGCTCTGAAGCTTTCTTT	CASGFGGSEAFF
TRBV15	-	TRBJ2-3	TRBD1	TGTGCCACCAGCATGAGTAACAGGGGTGCAGATACGCAGTATTTT	CATSMSNRGADTQYF
TRBV15	-	TRBJ1-2	TRBD1	TGTGCCACCAGCAGAGCAGGGGGCTATGGCTACACCTTC	CATSRAGGYGYTF
TRBV5-6	-	TRBJ2-7	TRBD2	TGTGCCAGCAGCTTGAGCGGGGGCGCCTACGAGCAGTACTTC	CASSLSGGAYEQYF
TRBV29-1	-	TRBJ1-2	TRBD1	TGCAGCGCCGCGGACAGGGGTAGGGACTATGGCTACACCTTC	CSAADRGRDYGYTF
TRBV5-1	-	TRBJ1-1	-	TGCGCCAGCAGCTTGTACGGTGAAGCTTTCTTT	CASSLYGEAFF
TRBV28	-	TRBJ1-4	TRBD1	TGTGCCAGCAGCTCCCTAAAAAGGACAGGGAATGAAAAACTGTTTTTT	CASSSLKRTGNEKLFF
TRBV4-1	once	TRBJ1-5	TRBD1	TGCGCCAGCAGCCACCCGGCGGGACAGGGGAATCAGCCCCAGCATTTT	CASSHPAGQGNQPQHF
TRBV15	-	TRBJ1-4	-	TGTGCCACCAGCAGAGGGGATGTCTGGACTAATGAAAAACTGTTTTTT	CATSRGDVWTNEKLFF
TRBV7-3	-	TRBJ2-7	-	TGTGCCAGCAGCTTAACCGGGAGTGGCTACGAGCAGTACTTC	CASSLTGSGYEQYF
TRBV5-1	-	TRBJ2-2	TRBD2	TGCGCCAGCAGCTTTTACGCGGGGGAGCACACCGGGGAGCTGTTTTTT	CASSFYAGEHTGELFF
TRBV30	-	TRBJ1-2	-	TGTGCCTGGACGCCGGTAGGCTATGGCTACACCTTC	CAWTPVGYGYTF
TRBV9	-	TRBJ1-2	TRBD1	TGTGCCAGCAGCGTAACAGGGGAAGGAGGCTACACCTTC	CASSVTGEGGYTF
TRBV5-1	-	TRBJ2-3	-	TGCGCCAGCAGCTTTATACAGCGGTCGGCAGATACGCAGTATTTT	CASSFIQRSADTQYF
TRBV4-1	-	TRBJ2-1	-	TGCGCCAGCAGCCAAGATAGGACACCACCAAAGGGGAATGAGCAGTTCTTC	CASSQDRTPPKGNEQFF
TRBV2	-	TRBJ1-2	-	TGTGCCAGCAGTGAAGGTCCCGTCGGCTATGGCTACACCTTC	CASSEGPVGYGYTF
TRBV5-1	-	TRBJ1-5	-	TGCGCCAGCAGCTTGGTCGGTAATCAGCCCCAGCATTTT	CASSLVGNQPQHF
TRBV25-1	-	TRBJ1-2	-	TGTGCCAGCAGTCCGGGGGCCCTCTCTGGCTACACCTTC	CASSPGALSGYTF
TRBV4-1	-	TRBJ2-7	TRBD1	TGCGCCAGCAGCCAAGCACCGGTTCGCGACAGGGCGAACTCCTACGAGCAGTACTTC	CASSQAPVRDRANSYEQYF
TRBV5-1	-	TRBJ1-1	-	TGCGCCAGCAGCCCGCCGAACACTGAAGCTTTCTTT	CASSPPNTEAFF
TRBV5-8	-	TRBJ1-5	-	TGTGCCAGCAGCTTATACAGAAATCAGCCCCAGCATTTT	CASSLYRNQPQHF
TRBV5-1	-	TRBJ2-5	TRBD2	TGCGCCAGCAGCCGACAGCCGGGACTAGCTGTTACCGAGACCCAGTACTTC	CASSRQPGLAVTETQYF
TRBV20-1	few	TRBJ1-3	-	TGCAGTGCTAGTGGACTGGGGGCTGGAAACACCATATATTTT	CSASGLGAGNTIYF
TRBV5-1	-	TRBJ2-3	TRBD2	TGCGCCAGCAGCTTCGGGGGGGAGCAGTATTTT	CASSFGGEQYF
TRBV7-9	-	TRBJ2-7	TRBD2	TGTGCCAGCAGCTTAGCCGGGACTAGCGGCCTCCACGAGCAGTACTTC	CASSLAGTSGLHEQYF
TRBV2	-	TRBJ2-1	TRBD2	TGTGCCAGCAGACTAGCGGGGGGCACCTACAATGAGCAGTTCTTC	CASRLAGGTYNEQFF
TRBV29-1	-	TRBJ2-1	TRBD1	TGCAGCGTTGATGATGGTGACAGGGGGTCACTCAATGAGCAGTTCTTC	CSVDDGDRGSLNEQFF
TRBV27	-	TRBJ2-1	-	TGTGCCAGCAGTCAACTCACGGGACTCTCCTACAATGAGCAGTTCTTC	CASSQLTGLSYNEQFF
TRBV19	-	TRBJ1-1	TRBD1	TGTGCCAGTAGTCTTAAAAGGGGGCCGGGCACTGAAGCTTTCTTT	CASSLKRGPGTEAFF
TRBV6-6	-	TRBJ2-7	-	TGTGCCAGCAGTTACGACAAATACGAGCAGTACTTC	CASSYDKYEQYF
TRBV12-3/TRBV12-4	-	TRBJ1-1	-	TGTGCCAGCGGAAATAACCTGAACACTGAAGCTTTCTTT	CASGNNLNTEAFF
TRBV19	-	TRBJ2-6	-	TGTGCCAGTAGTATGGGTACTGTCCGGGACCCTGGGGCCAACGTCCTGACTTTC	CASSMGTVRDPGANVLTF
TRBV2	-	TRBJ1-6	-	TGTGCCAGCAGTGAATTGGTCGGCCGGTCCTCCTATAATTCACCCCTCCACTTT	CASSELVGRSSYNSPLHF